Below are 9 T cell receptor beta chains sequenced from a single sample in a study of Graves' ophthalmopathy and Graves' hyperthyroidism. For repertoire sequencing, the TCR beta CDR3 regions were amplified from RNA transcripts. HTBI-primed RT-PCR formed the first round, and a multiplex PCR formed the second. TCRdb passed the multiplex PCR reads through MiXCR, listing each CDR3 protein once. Of about 370,000 distinct CDR3 sequences in the sample, 15% to 20% were seen once. The sequenced sample was peripheral blood. The receptors were sampled from an adult woman with stable Graves' hyperthyroidism.

The chain joins TRBV28 to TRBJ2-4; D remains ambiguous. V lost 4 bases to trimming and J lost 2 bases, with 12 bases between them. Germline-derived CDR1 and CDR2 are MDHEN and SYDVKM. CDR3 size: 15 residues. The CDR3 DNA reads TGTGCCAGCAGTTATTACCCCCGGACCAAAAACATTCAGTACTTC. It is translated as CASSYYPRTKNIQYF.

This clonotype showed up many times. The chain is built from TRBV20-1 and TRBJ1-6; D might be TRBD1 (5 bases). Germline values: CDR1 DFQATT, CDR2 SNEGSKA (reference sequence). V was trimmed by 0 bases and J by 10 bases, leaving 19 bases between them. This CDR3 region has 16 residues. CDR3 nucleotide sequence: TGCAGTGCTAGAGATCTGACATGGGGGTTCGGCTCACCCCTCCACTTT. Protein product: CSARDLTWGFGSPLHF.

The V and J genes are TRBV6-1 and TRBJ2-7, with D possibly TRBD2 on 6 matching bases. The CDR3 extends over 15 amino acids. The V gene's germline CDR1 is MNHNS and CDR2 SASEGT. Deletions cut 6 bases from V and 5 bases from J, with 20 bases between. The CDR3 bases are TGTGCCAGCAGAGACTTATATAGGGAGGTTCACGAGCAGTACTTC. Protein sequence: CASRDLYREVHEQYF.

There are many counts of this clonotype. The chain employs TRBV24-1 and TRBJ2-2; D possibly uses TRBD1 or TRBD2 (5 bases each). Deletions cut 9 bases from V and 5 bases from J, with 24 bases between. The CDR3 has 17 amino acids. Germline V gives CDR1 KGHDR, CDR2 SFDVKD. CDR3 in amino acids: CATSGPLRDGMTGELFF. CDR3 bases: TGTGCCACCTCTGGGCCTCTAAGGGACGGAATGACCGGGGAGCTGTTTTTT.

This clonotype occurred many times. The rearrangement uses TRBV11-1 and TRBJ2-7; no clear D. Germline CDR1 SGHAT, CDR2 FQDESV (reference sequence). CDR3 length equals 16 residues. Trimming pared 1 base from V and 4 bases from J, leaving 17 bases between. The CDR3 DNA reads TGTGCCAGCAGCTTAGTAAGGGCCAACAGCCTATACGAGCAGTACTTC. Translated, it gives CASSLVRANSLYEQYF.

This clonotype was seen ten or more times. V and J are TRBV10-3 and TRBJ1-1, with a possible D match to TRBD1 (6 bases). V was trimmed by 4 bases and J by 2 bases, leaving 11 bases between them. Germline CDR1 reads ENHRY; CDR2 reads SYGVKD. The CDR3 sequence is 14 residues long. The CDR3 nucleotides read TGTGCCATCAGTGTTGGGGGCCGAAACACTGAAGCTTTCTTT. This encodes CAISVGGRNTEAFF.

V is TRBV6-1 and J is TRBJ2-2; D not resolved. CDR3 length equals 14 residues. Germline values: CDR1 MNHNS, CDR2 SASEGT. V was cut by 2 bases and J by 0 bases, with 4 bases left in between. The CDR3 protein is CASSELPNTGELFF. In DNA, the CDR3 is TGTGCCAGCAGTGAACTTCCGAACACCGGGGAGCTGTTTTTT.

This clonotype came up many times. The J gene is TRBJ1-1, the V gene TRBV10-3; the D gene is possibly TRBD1 (6 bases). V was cut by 2 bases and J by 7 bases, with 14 bases left in between. CDR1 is ENHRY and CDR2 is SYGVKD in the germline V gene. The length of the CDR3 is 14 residues. The CDR3 region is CAISELSGAGEAFF. The CDR3 DNA follows: TGTGCCATCAGTGAGCTCTCGGGGGCTGGTGAAGCTTTCTTT.

This clonotype was counted at least ten times. The genes are TRBV19 and TRBJ1-2; 8 bases align to TRBD1. This CDR3 has 16 residues. The trim removed 3 bases at V and 5 bases at J, leaving 11 bases unmatched. Germline V gene sequence: CDR1 LNHDA, CDR2 SQIVND (reference sequence). The CDR3 sequence: CASSIQGADNWYGYTF. The CDR3 region has the DNA TGTGCCAGTAGTATCCAGGGGGCCGATAACTGGTATGGCTACACCTTC.